This passage covers 21 T cell receptor beta chains from one sample sequenced in a study of blood T cell repertoires in COVID-19. Repertoires were generated with immunoSEQ multiplex PCR, while TCRdb's copy carries only in-frame clones and drops some. The sample lists hundreds of thousands of clones, about 88% occurring once. Input material: PBMCs or T cells enriched from blood (not recorded which). The receptors stem from a woman aged 40 to 49 who had recovered from COVID-19.

The chain is built from TRBV6-2 or TRBV6-3 and TRBJ1-2; TRBD1 matches 7 bases. The CDR3 is made up of 15 amino acids. In germline, CDR1 is MNHEY, CDR2 SVGEGT. The ends lost 6 bases at V and 4 bases at J; junction bases unmatched: 11. The CDR3 bases are TGTGCCAGCAGCCCCACAGGGGTCCCAGGCTATGGCTACACCTTC. This sequence encodes CASSPTGVPGYGYTF.

The V call is TRBV5-4, the J call TRBJ2-7; 7 bases agree with TRBD1. The CDR3 is 13 amino acids. Per the germline V gene, CDR1 is SGHNT and CDR2 is YYREEE (reference sequence). V shed 3 bases, J shed 3 bases, and the junction held 3 bases outside the gene matches. CDR3 amino acids: CASSSPGGYEQYF. The CDR3 nucleotides read TGTGCCAGCAGCTCACCAGGGGGCTACGAGCAGTACTTC.

V gene TRBV18 combines with J gene TRBJ2-7, with 9 bases aligning to TRBD1. Germline lookup yields CDR1 KGHSH and CDR2 LQKENI. With 2 bases clipped from V and 7 bases from J, the junction kept 9 bases outside the gene matches. This CDR3 spans 15 amino acids. CDR3 in amino acids: CASSPSGQGPGEQYF. The CDR3 DNA follows: TGTGCCAGCTCACCATCGGGACAGGGCCCTGGGGAGCAGTACTTC.

This chain connects TRBV10-3 to TRBJ2-2, with 7 nucleotides matching TRBD1. The CDR3 runs 13 residues. Germline loops: CDR1 ENHRY, CDR2 SYGVKD. V lost 9 bases, J lost 4 bases, and 5 bases stayed unmatched. The CDR3: CAIPQGTTGELFF. The CDR3 coding sequence is TGTGCCATACCACAGGGGACCACCGGGGAGCTGTTTTTT.

This clone was observed once. The chain combines TRBV5-1 with TRBJ2-4; 9 nucleotides agree with TRBD1. Trimming removed 4 bases from V and 3 bases from J; junction bases left unmatched: 8. CDR1 is SGHRS, CDR2 YFSETQ, per germline. The CDR3 sequence is 16 residues long. As DNA, the CDR3 is TGCGCCAGCAGCAGAACCCTGGGACAGGGCAAAAACATTCAGTACTTC. Translation: CASSRTLGQGKNIQYF.

The chain recombines TRBV16 with TRBJ1-1, with 7 bases identical to TRBD1. CDR3 length equals 15 residues. Germline V lookup: CDR1 KGHSY, CDR2 FQNENV. Trimming removed 4 bases from V and 1 base from J; junction bases left unmatched: 6. Written as DNA, the CDR3 is TGTGCCAGCAGCCGACTCAGGGGGTCGAACACTGAAGCTTTCTTT. It codes for CASSRLRGSNTEAFF.

This clone came up once. The chain links TRBV30 to TRBJ1-2, with 7 bases aligning to TRBD1. The V segment lost 0 bases and the J segment 13 bases; nucleotides outside the gene matches: 8. The CDR3 is 12 residues long. Germline V gene lookup returns CDR1 GTSNPN and CDR2 SVGIG (reference sequence). CDR3 protein: CAWSVSQGGGTF. CDR3 bases: TGTGCCTGGAGTGTAAGCCAGGGGGGCGGCACCTTC.

The chain combines TRBV18 with TRBJ2-7; the D gene is possibly TRBD2 (5 bases). This CDR3 contains 14 residues. Trimming stripped 0 bases from V and 2 bases from J, with 8 bases between. Germline V gene lookup returns CDR1 KGHSH and CDR2 LQKENI. CDR3 sequence (DNA): TGTGCCAGCTCACCACCTTCGGGGACCTACGAGCAGTACTTC. Translated, it gives CASSPPSGTYEQYF.

The chain has TRBV4-2 and TRBJ1-4; TRBD1 matches 8 bases. Germline V gene lookup returns CDR1 LGHNA and CDR2 YNFKEQ. J lost 3 bases, V lost 3 bases, and 3 bases had no gene match. This CDR3 has 15 amino acids. This CDR3 is CASSHPTGANEKLFF. The CDR3 DNA reads TGTGCCAGCAGCCATCCGACAGGGGCTAATGAAAAACTGTTTTTT.

V usage is TRBV15 and J usage is TRBJ1-1; D is perhaps TRBD1 (5 bases). V lost 5 bases, J lost 3 bases, and 16 bases lay in between. The CDR3 loop spans 15 amino acids. The germline V gene has CDR1 LNHNV and CDR2 YYDKDF (reference sequence). In nucleotides, the CDR3 is TGTGCCACCAGCCTTGGTAGAGGGGAGGACACTGAAGCTTTCTTT. Translated: CATSLGRGEDTEAFF.

The V call is TRBV27, the J call TRBJ1-1; TRBD1 matches 9 bases. The CDR3 is made up of 16 amino acids. The V gene's germline CDR1 is MNHEY and CDR2 SMNVEV (reference sequence). The ends lost 3 bases at V and 3 bases at J; junction bases unmatched: 8. Here the CDR3 DNA reads TGTGCCAGCAGTTTTAGCGACAGGGGGGTTTACACTGAAGCTTTCTTT. This sequence encodes CASSFSDRGVYTEAFF.

The V and J genes are TRBV19 and TRBJ2-5; D possibly corresponds to TRBD1 (6 bases). Germline CDR1 and CDR2: LNHDA and SQIVND (reference sequence). V lost 6 bases and J lost 0, with 17 bases in between. This CDR3 comprises 16 residues. This CDR3 is CASRRKDRMYQETQYF. The CDR3 DNA reads TGTGCCAGTAGGAGGAAGGACAGAATGTACCAAGAGACCCAGTACTTC. The whole variable domain, remainder taken from reference TRBV19 and TRBJ2-5, is DGGITQSPKYLFRKEGQNVTLSCEQNLNHDAMYWYRQDPGQGLRLIYYSQIVNDFQKGDIAEGYSVSREKKESFPLTVTSAQKNPTAFYLCASRRKDRMYQETQYFGPGTRLLVL.

This clone occurred a few times. The chain carries TRBV11-3 and TRBJ2-7; D call uncertain. Germline values: CDR1 SGHNT, CDR2 YENEEA. This CDR3 has 12 amino acids. V shed 5 bases and J shed 7 bases, with 12 bases lying between them. As DNA, the CDR3 is TGTGCCAGCAGCCTGGTTCAAGAGGAGCAGTACTTC. It encodes CASSLVQEEQYF.

This chain connects TRBV15 to TRBJ1-4; D unresolved. Germline V gene sequence: CDR1 LNHNV, CDR2 YYDKDF (reference sequence). The CDR3 length is 16 residues. Between the trimmed V and J ends, which lost 0 bases and 0 bases, there was a span of 8 bases. The CDR3 DNA reads TGTGCCACCAGCAGAGACCCGAGGACAACTAATGAAAAACTGTTTTTT. Protein sequence: CATSRDPRTTNEKLFF.

V and J are TRBV30 and TRBJ1-1; tentative D call: TRBD1 (6 bases). CDR3 length: 16 amino acids. The V and J ends lost 0 bases and 0 bases respectively, with 14 bases between them. Germline V gives CDR1 GTSNPN, CDR2 SVGIG (reference sequence). CDR3 nucleotide sequence: TGTGCCTGGAGTGTACTGGGGGCTGGTATGAACACTGAAGCTTTCTTT. This codes for CAWSVLGAGMNTEAFF. The full variable domain, rest sourced from reference TRBV30 and TRBJ1-1, is SQTIHQWPATLVQPVGSPLSLECTVEGTSNPNLYWYRQAAGRGLQLLFYSVGIGQISSEVPQNLSASRPQDRQFILSSKKLLLSDSGFYLCAWSVLGAGMNTEAFFGQGTRLTVV.

V is TRBV7-8 and J is TRBJ1-1; 8 bases are shared with TRBD1. This CDR3 is built from 16 residues. Germline CDR1 SGHVS, CDR2 FQNEAQ. The ends lost 4 bases at V and 2 bases at J; junction bases unmatched: 9. The DNA for the CDR3 is TGTGCCAGCAGCTCAGGACAGGGCTTATTCAACACTGAAGCTTTCTTT. Protein product: CASSSGQGLFNTEAFF.

V and J are TRBV10-3 and TRBJ2-7; tentatively, D is TRBD2 (5 bases). Germline-derived CDR1 and CDR2 are ENHRY and SYGVKD. The CDR3 has 16 residues. The V gene lost 1 base and the J gene lost 3 bases, with 16 bases spanning the gap. The chain's CDR3 is CAISEFGKETLYEQYF. CDR3 nucleotides: TGTGCCATCAGTGAGTTCGGGAAGGAGACCCTCTACGAGCAGTACTTC.

This chain connects TRBV4-3 to TRBJ2-1; a possible D gene is TRBD2 (6 bases). Germline V gene data show CDR1 as LGHNA and CDR2 as YSLEER. CDR3 length equals 15 residues. V was cut by 5 bases and J by 6 bases, with 17 bases left in between. The CDR3 loop is CASSERGRGSNEQFF. As DNA, the CDR3 is TGCGCCAGCAGCGAGCGAGGACGGGGGTCCAATGAGCAGTTCTTC.

CDR3 DNA sequence: TGTGCTAGTGGTCACCCATATAGCGGGAGCTATGAGCAGTTCTTC. Translating it yields CASGHPYSGSYEQFF. The chain links TRBV12-5 to TRBJ2-1, with 9 bases matching TRBD2. The CDR3 is 15 amino acids. The germline gives CDR1 LGHNT, CDR2 FRNRAP. Trimming cost V 5 bases and J 8 bases; bases outside gene matches: 10.

This clone was seen a few times. This chain uses TRBV6-5 with TRBJ2-5, with 7 bases identical to TRBD1. V shed 2 bases, J shed 2 bases, and the junction held 2 bases outside the gene matches. Germline V gives CDR1 MNHEY, CDR2 SVGAGI. The CDR3 extends over 14 amino acids. The CDR3 sequence is CASSYGTAQETQYF. The CDR3 nucleotides are TGTGCCAGCAGTTACGGGACAGCTCAAGAGACCCAGTACTTC.

The chain couples TRBV13 to TRBJ2-2; D perhaps matches TRBD1 (6 bases). The germline V gene has CDR1 PRHDT and CDR2 FYEKMQ (reference sequence). CDR3 length equals 20 residues. V shed 1 base and J shed 4 bases, with 25 bases lying between them. The CDR3 is CASSLETQRPTQGRTGELFF. The CDR3 DNA is TGTGCCAGCAGCTTAGAAACCCAGCGGCCTACACAGGGCCGCACCGGGGAGCTGTTTTTT.